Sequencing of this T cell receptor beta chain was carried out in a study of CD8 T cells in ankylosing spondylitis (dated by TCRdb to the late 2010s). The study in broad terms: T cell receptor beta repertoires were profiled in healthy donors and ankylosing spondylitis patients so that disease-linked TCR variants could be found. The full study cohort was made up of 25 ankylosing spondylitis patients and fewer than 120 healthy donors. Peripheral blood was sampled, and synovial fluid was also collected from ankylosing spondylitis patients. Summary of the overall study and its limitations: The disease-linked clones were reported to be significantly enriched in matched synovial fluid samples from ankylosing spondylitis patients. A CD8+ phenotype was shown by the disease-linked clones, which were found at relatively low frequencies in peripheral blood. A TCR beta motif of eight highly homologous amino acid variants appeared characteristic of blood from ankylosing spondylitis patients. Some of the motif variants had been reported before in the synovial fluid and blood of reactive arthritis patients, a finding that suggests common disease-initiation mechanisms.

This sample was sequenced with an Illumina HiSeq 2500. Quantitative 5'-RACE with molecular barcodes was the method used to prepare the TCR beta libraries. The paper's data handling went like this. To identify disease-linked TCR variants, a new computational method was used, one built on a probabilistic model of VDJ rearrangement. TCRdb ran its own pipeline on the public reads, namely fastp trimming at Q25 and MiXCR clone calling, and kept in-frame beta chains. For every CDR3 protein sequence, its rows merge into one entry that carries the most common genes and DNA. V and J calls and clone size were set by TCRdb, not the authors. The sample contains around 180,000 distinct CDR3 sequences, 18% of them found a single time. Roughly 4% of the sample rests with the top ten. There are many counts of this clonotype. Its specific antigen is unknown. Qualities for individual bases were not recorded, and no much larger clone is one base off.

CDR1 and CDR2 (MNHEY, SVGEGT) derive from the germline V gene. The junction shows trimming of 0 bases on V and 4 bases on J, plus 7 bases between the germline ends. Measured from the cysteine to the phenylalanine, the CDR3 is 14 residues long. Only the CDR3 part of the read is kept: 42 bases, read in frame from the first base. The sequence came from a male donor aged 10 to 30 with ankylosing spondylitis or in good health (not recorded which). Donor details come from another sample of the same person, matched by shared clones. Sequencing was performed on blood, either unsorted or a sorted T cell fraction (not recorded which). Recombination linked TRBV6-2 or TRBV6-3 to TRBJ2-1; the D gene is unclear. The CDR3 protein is CASSYSLAYNEQFF. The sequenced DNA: TGTGCCAGCAGTTACTCGCTGGCGTACAATGAGCAGTTCTTC.